Following are 16 T cell receptor beta chains from one sample sequenced in a study of OX40 agonist ivuxolimab in advanced cancers. The protocol was immunoSEQ multiplex PCR, while the TCRdb copy is restricted to in-frame clones and leaves out a portion. The sample contains about 28,000 clones, 81% of which appear only once. The sequences come from CD4+ or CD8+ T cells sorted from blood, collected in a trial of the OX40 agonist ivuxolimab. The receptor set was obtained from an adult with an advanced solid tumor such as melanoma, head and neck, liver or kidney cancer.

This clone counts as medium-sized (0.01 to 0.1%). V is TRBV13 and J is TRBJ1-3; a possible D gene is TRBD1 (5 bases). The CDR3 contains 16 residues. The V end was cut by 1 base, the J end by 0 bases, with 10 bases between. Per germline, CDR1 PRHDT and CDR2 FYEKMQ (reference sequence). This CDR3 reads CASSLAGLNSGNTIYF. As DNA, the CDR3 is TGTGCCAGCAGCTTAGCGGGACTCAACTCTGGAAACACCATATATTTT.

The rearrangement uses TRBV6-5 and TRBJ1-5; no clear D gene. Germline loops: CDR1 MNHEY, CDR2 SVGAGI. The V and J ends lost 6 bases and 0 bases respectively, with 12 bases between them. The CDR3 is 15 amino acids. The DNA of the CDR3 is TGTGCCAGCAGCCCAGAAGTATATAGCAATCAGCCCCAGCATTTT. This gives the protein CASSPEVYSNQPQHF.

The V and J genes are TRBV7-9 and TRBJ1-2; D gene uncertain. This CDR3 is 15 amino acids long. CDR1 and CDR2 (germline): SEHNR, FQNEAQ (reference sequence). The V gene lost 4 bases and the J gene lost 2 bases, with 14 bases spanning the gap. CDR3 protein: CASSSLAGLNYGYTF. The CDR3 nucleotides are TGTGCCAGCAGCTCCTTGGCGGGCTTAAACTATGGCTACACCTTC.

The rearrangement uses TRBV19 and TRBJ2-1; TRBD2 matches 7 bases. This CDR3 spans 16 amino acids. Germline CDR1 and CDR2: LNHDA and SQIVND (reference sequence). The junction had 12 bases not matched to a gene; V was cut back by 5 bases and J by 5 bases. CDR3 sequence: CASSGVGGSLHNEQFF. The DNA for the CDR3 is TGTGCCAGTAGTGGCGTGGGCGGGAGTTTACACAATGAGCAGTTCTTC. Drawing the rest from reference TRBV19 and TRBJ2-1, the complete variable domain is DGGITQSPKYLFRKEGQNVTLSCEQNLNHDAMYWYRQDPGQGLRLIYYSQIVNDFQKGDIAEGYSVSREKKESFPLTVTSAQKNPTAFYLCASSGVGGSLHNEQFFGPGTRLTVL.

This clone was counted once. V is TRBV27 and J is TRBJ2-1; D gene uncertain. The CDR3 is made up of 13 amino acids. Germline CDR1 reads MNHEY; CDR2 reads SMNVEV (reference sequence). V lost 0 bases to trimming and J lost 4 bases, with 4 bases between them. The CDR3 protein is CASSLSEYNEQFF. The CDR3 DNA is TGTGCCAGCAGTTTATCAGAGTACAATGAGCAGTTCTTC.

This clone occurred a few times. This sequence joins TRBV21-1 and TRBJ2-5; the table calls TRBD2, which could not be checked here. TRBV21-1 is deemed a pseudogene. The CDR3 is 18 residues long. DNA for the CDR3: TGTGCCAGCAGCAAAGTTCCGGGTCGCGCAAGTAACCAAGAGACCCAGTACTTC. It encodes CASSKVPGRASNQETQYF.

This clone was counted between two and nine times. J is TRBJ2-2 and V is TRBV4-2, with D unresolved. The V gene lost 6 bases and the J gene lost 4 bases, with 6 bases spanning the gap. Germline CDR1 is LGHNA and CDR2 is YNFKEQ. The CDR3 has 12 residues. The CDR3: CASRSPTGELFF. CDR3 in DNA: TGTGCCAGCAGGTCCCCCACCGGGGAGCTGTTTTTT.

The V gene is TRBV14, the J gene TRBJ2-1; D gene unclear. The V gene lost 2 bases and the J gene lost 8 bases, with 10 bases spanning the gap. Germline values: CDR1 SGHDN, CDR2 FVKESK. This CDR3 region has 13 residues. The CDR3 nucleotides read TGTGCCAGCAGCCAACATTTGAAGGATGAGCAGTTCTTC. It encodes CASSQHLKDEQFF.

The CDR3 nucleotides are TGTGCCAGCTCATTCGAGAACACCGGGGAGCTGTTTTTT. It yields the protein CASSFENTGELFF. The rearrangement links TRBV18 to TRBJ2-2, with D hard to call. The CDR3 extends over 13 amino acids. V lost 5 bases, J lost 1 base, and 5 bases lay in between. CDR1 KGHSH and CDR2 LQKENI come from the germline V gene.

This chain joins TRBV29-1 and TRBJ2-5; 10 bases match TRBD1. This CDR3 spans 15 amino acids. Germline V gives CDR1 SQVTM, CDR2 ANQGSEA. V shed 3 bases and J 4 bases; nucleotides not matched to a gene: 8. The CDR3, as DNA: TGCAGCGTTGATGCCGGGACAGGGGCTAGAGAGACCCAGTACTTC. It translates to CSVDAGTGARETQYF.

This chain links TRBV21-1 with TRBJ2-7; the D call of TRBD2 is as the table states it, not checked on the DNA. TRBV21-1 has pseudogene status. The CDR3 has 16 amino acids. The CDR3 here is CASSKARRGSSYEQYF. CDR3 nucleotide sequence: TGTGCCAGCAGCAAAGCCCGACGGGGGAGCTCCTACGAGCAGTACTTC.

The chain carries TRBV13 and TRBJ2-3, with 7 bases matching TRBD2. CDR3 size: 15 residues. V lost 3 bases and J lost 1; bases outside the gene matches: 4. Per the germline V gene, CDR1 is PRHDT and CDR2 is FYEKMQ (reference sequence). The CDR3 DNA is TGTGCCAGCAGCTTCGCGGGAGCTCGCACAGATACGCAGTATTTT. It specifies CASSFAGARTDTQYF.

In DNA form, the CDR3 reads TGTGCCAGCAGTTTACGGGGTTTTCCCTACGAGCAGTACTTC. Its protein is CASSLRGFPYEQYF. The J gene is TRBJ2-7, the V gene TRBV28, with TRBD2 as a possible D gene (5 bases). Germline lookup yields CDR1 MDHEN and CDR2 SYDVKM. V lost 2 bases and J lost 2, with 10 bases in between. The CDR3 is 14 residues long.

The J gene is TRBJ2-1, the V gene TRBV7-9; D might be TRBD1 or TRBD2, each matching 5 bases. The CDR3 extends over 15 amino acids. Deletions cut 5 bases from V and 7 bases from J, with 18 bases between. Germline CDR1 reads SEHNR; CDR2 reads FQNEAQ (reference sequence). The CDR3 region is CASSETMGPGNEQFF. CDR3 sequence (DNA): TGTGCCAGCAGCGAAACTATGGGGCCGGGAAATGAGCAGTTCTTC.

The CDR3 here is CAWSVGQGAIYGYTF. CDR3 nucleotides: TGTGCCTGGAGTGTAGGACAGGGGGCAATCTATGGCTACACCTTC. V and J are TRBV30 and TRBJ1-2; TRBD1 agrees at 11 bases. Germline V gene lookup returns CDR1 GTSNPN and CDR2 SVGIG (reference sequence). With V trimmed by 0 bases and J by 4 bases, 4 bases remained unmatched. The CDR3 is 15 residues long.

The chain uses TRBV6-1 and TRBJ2-7, with TRBD1 identical over 12 bases. The CDR3 loop spans 14 amino acids. CDR1 is MNHNS and CDR2 is SASEGT in the germline V gene. The V and J ends lost 8 bases and 5 bases, in that order; junction bases with no gene match: 7. The CDR3 coding sequence is TGTGCCAGCTCAGTAGGGACAGGGGGCCACGAGCAGTACTTC. Amino acids: CASSVGTGGHEQYF.